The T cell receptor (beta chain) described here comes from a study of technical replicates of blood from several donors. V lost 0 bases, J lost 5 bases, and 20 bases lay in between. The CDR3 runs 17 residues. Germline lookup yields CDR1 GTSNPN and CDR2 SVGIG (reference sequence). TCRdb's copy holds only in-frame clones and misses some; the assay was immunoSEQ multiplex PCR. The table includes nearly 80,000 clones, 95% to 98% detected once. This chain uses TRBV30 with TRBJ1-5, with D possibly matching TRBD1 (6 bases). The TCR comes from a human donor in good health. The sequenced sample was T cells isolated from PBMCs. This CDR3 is CAWSVQRTAGADQPQHF. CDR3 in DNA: TGTGCCTGGAGTGTACAACGGACAGCTGGGGCGGATCAGCCCCAGCATTTT.